These 17 T cell receptor beta chains came from one sample sequenced in a study of T cell repertoires in cytomegalovirus infection. Their target antigens are unknown. TCRdb fed the reads into MiXCR, producing one record per CDR3 protein. The sample shows hundreds of thousands of distinct CDR3 sequences, around 35% of them seen only once. The sequenced sample was cultured PBMCs, obtained from culture after CMV antigen stimulation. The source of these receptors is a human donor in good health (CMV status not recorded). Some clones in this sample may be carry-over from other donors' samples.

The CDR3 DNA reads TGTGCCAGCAGCTTATATGCCGCAGAAGAGGGTCAGCCCCAGCATTTT. Residues: CASSLYAAEEGQPQHF. The chain employs TRBV7-2 and TRBJ1-5; no reliable D call. CDR1 and CDR2 from the germline V gene are SGHTA and FQGNSA. This CDR3 comprises 16 residues. Trimming took 2 bases from V and 6 from J, leaving 17 bases between them. Drawing the rest from reference TRBV7-2 and TRBJ1-5, the complete variable domain is GAGVSQSPSNKVTEKGKDVELRCDPISGHTALYWYRQSLGQGLEFLIYFQGNSAPDKSGLPSDRFSAERTGGSVSTLTIQRTQQEDSAVYLCASSLYAAEEGQPQHFGDGTRLSIL.

The chain links TRBV5-1 to TRBJ2-7; 9 bases are shared with TRBD1. The CDR3 spans 14 residues. With 0 bases clipped from V and 3 bases from J, the junction kept 1 base outside the gene matches. From germline, CDR1 is SGHRS and CDR2 YFSETQ. The CDR3 DNA reads as TGCGCCAGCAGCTTGGAGGGACAGGGCTACGAGCAGTACTTC. Translation: CASSLEGQGYEQYF.

This clonotype appeared a few times. The chain carries TRBV7-9 and TRBJ2-1; 11 bases align to TRBD2. Germline trimming cut 5 bases from V and 8 bases from J; bases unmatched to any gene: 17. Per germline, CDR1 SEHNR and CDR2 FQNEAQ (reference sequence). This CDR3 spans 18 amino acids. This chain's CDR3 is CASSPILGVAGGPYEQFF. CDR3 coding DNA: TGTGCCAGCAGCCCCATCCTCGGGGTAGCGGGAGGGCCGTATGAGCAGTTCTTC.

This clonotype was seen a few times. The V gene is TRBV5-1, the J gene TRBJ1-1; TRBD1 agrees at 7 bases. Trimming removed 4 bases from V and 7 bases from J; junction bases left unmatched: 4. Germline CDR1 SGHRS, CDR2 YFSETQ. There are 12 residues in the CDR3. DNA of the CDR3: TGCGCCAGCAGCCGGGGGACAGTTGAAGCTTTCTTT. This gives the protein CASSRGTVEAFF.

Notes on this clonotype: A much larger clone lies a single base off, so this may be a read error. V and J are TRBV7-2 and TRBJ2-3, with 8 bases fitting TRBD2. The CDR3 spans 12 residues. CDR1 SGHTA and CDR2 FQGNSA come from the germline V gene. For the CDR3, the DNA is TGTGCCAGCAGCTTAGACGGGGGGGTGGAATCTTTT. It encodes CASSLDGGVESF.

DNA for the CDR3: TGCGCCAGCAGCTTGGGGGCAGTCGGGACCCAAGAGACCCAGTACTTC. It yields the protein CASSLGAVGTQETQYF. The chain couples TRBV5-1 to TRBJ2-5, with D possibly being TRBD1 or TRBD2 (5 bases each). CDR1 is SGHRS and CDR2 is YFSETQ in the germline V gene. This CDR3 contains 16 residues. Trimming cost V 0 bases and J 1 base, with 13 bases left between them.

This clonotype was found a few times. V is TRBV4-1 and J is TRBJ2-2; D not resolved. The length of the CDR3 is 15 residues. Trimming removed 4 bases at V and 0 bases at J, with 9 bases between. Germline assignment: CDR1 MGHRA and CDR2 YSYEKL. CDR3 loop: CASSPSRPNTGELFF. CDR3 in DNA: TGCGCCAGCAGCCCGAGCAGGCCGAACACCGGGGAGCTGTTTTTT.

This clonotype was counted many times. V usage is TRBV7-2 and J usage is TRBJ2-5, with D possibly matching TRBD1 (5 bases). Trimming left V 2 bases short and J 5 bases short, with 18 bases between. Per germline, CDR1 SGHTA and CDR2 FQGNSA. The CDR3 has 16 amino acids. Written as DNA, the CDR3 is TGTGCCAGCAGCTTATCCGACAGTAGCAGGGTTGAGACCCAGTACTTC. Translating gives CASSLSDSSRVETQYF.

This clonotype was seen more than once but under ten times. The chain couples TRBV12-3 or TRBV12-4 to TRBJ1-1; the D is unclear. Trimming removed 1 base at V and 4 bases at J, with 19 bases between. The CDR3 consists of 17 residues. This chain's CDR3 is CASSLEGVLGRGTEAFF. The CDR3 DNA sequence: TGTGCCAGCAGTTTAGAAGGTGTACTGGGTCGGGGCACTGAAGCTTTCTTT.

This sequence joins TRBV18 and TRBJ1-1, with D unresolved. Germline V gene lookup returns CDR1 KGHSH and CDR2 LQKENI. V shed 5 bases and J shed 1 base, with 14 bases lying between them. CDR3 length: 15 residues. The CDR3 nucleotides are TGTGCCAGCTCAGCGCCGAGCTCGGGGAACACTGAAGCTTTCTTT. Its translation: CASSAPSSGNTEAFF.

This clonotype came up many times. The genes are TRBV7-8 and TRBJ1-5; no firm D call. Trimming took off 0 bases at V and 5 bases at J, with 14 bases between the two ends. Germline CDR1 SGHVS, CDR2 FQNEAQ. The CDR3 is made up of 16 amino acids. The CDR3 DNA reads TGTGCCAGCAGCTTAGCGGTGTACGGGAATCATCAGCCCCAGCATTTT. Translating it yields CASSLAVYGNHQPQHF.

The table lists this clonotype with many counts. The chain joins TRBV7-2 to TRBJ2-5; no definite D call. Germline lookup yields CDR1 SGHTA and CDR2 FQGNSA. V gave up 5 bases and J gave up 6 bases, with 7 bases separating them. The CDR3 extends over 11 amino acids. In DNA, the CDR3 is TGTGCCAGCAGCCCCGATCAGACCCAGTACTTC. Its protein product is CASSPDQTQYF.

This chain links TRBV20-1 with TRBJ2-1; 7 bases agree with TRBD2. Germline values: CDR1 DFQATT, CDR2 SNEGSKA (reference sequence). Unmatched junction bases numbered 13, after V lost 1 base and J lost 10 bases. The CDR3 is made up of 15 amino acids. The CDR3 is CSARVFGTRAGEQFF. For the CDR3, the DNA is TGCAGTGCTAGAGTCTTTGGGACGAGAGCGGGAGAGCAGTTCTTC.

This clonotype occurred a few times. The chain joins TRBV18 to TRBJ1-5; TRBD1 might be the D (6 bases). This CDR3 is 13 amino acids long. V was trimmed by 5 bases and J by 5 bases, leaving 10 bases between them. Germline values: CDR1 KGHSH, CDR2 LQKENI. CDR3 amino acids: CASSEAGDQPQHF. The DNA of the CDR3 is TGTGCCAGCTCAGAAGCAGGGGATCAGCCCCAGCATTTT.

This clonotype was seen just once. The rearrangement links TRBV18 to TRBJ2-2, with 8 bases that match TRBD1. CDR1 and CDR2 (germline): KGHSH, LQKENI. The V gene end was trimmed by 3 bases and the J gene end by 2 bases; junction bases not matched to a gene: 8. The length of the CDR3 is 17 residues. In DNA, the CDR3 is TGTGCCAGCTCACCTGTTGGAGGGACAGGAAACACCGGGGAGCTGTTTTTT. This sequence encodes CASSPVGGTGNTGELFF.

This chain links TRBV12-3 or TRBV12-4 with TRBJ2-3, with D tentatively TRBD1 (6 bases). With 6 bases removed from V and 0 bases from J, the gap between germline ends came to 13 bases. The CDR3 has 15 residues. The CDR3 DNA is TGTGCCAGCAGCCCTACAGGGTCTAGCACAGATACGCAGTATTTT. It yields the protein CASSPTGSSTDTQYF.

This clonotype showed up just a few times. V is TRBV12-5 and J is TRBJ1-1; D not certain. Trimming stripped 6 bases from V and 6 bases from J, with 11 bases between. Germline V gene sequence: CDR1 LGHNT, CDR2 FRNRAP. This CDR3 spans 12 amino acids. The CDR3 coding sequence is TGTGCTAGTGGCAAAGGTGGTTCTGAAGCTTTCTTT. Translation: CASGKGGSEAFF.